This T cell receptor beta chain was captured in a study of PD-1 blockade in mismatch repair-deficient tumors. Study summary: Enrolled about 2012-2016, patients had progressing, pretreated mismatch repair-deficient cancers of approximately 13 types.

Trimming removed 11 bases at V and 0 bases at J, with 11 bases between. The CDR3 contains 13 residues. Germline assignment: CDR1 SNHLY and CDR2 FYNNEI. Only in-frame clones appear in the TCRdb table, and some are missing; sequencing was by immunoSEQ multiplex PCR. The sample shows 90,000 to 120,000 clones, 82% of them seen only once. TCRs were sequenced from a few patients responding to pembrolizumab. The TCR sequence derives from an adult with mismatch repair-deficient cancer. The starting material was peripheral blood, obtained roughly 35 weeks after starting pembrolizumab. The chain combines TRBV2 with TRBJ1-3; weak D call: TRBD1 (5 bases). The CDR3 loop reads CAGTQDSGNTIYF. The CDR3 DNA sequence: TGTGCCGGGACTCAGGACTCTGGAAACACCATATATTTT.